Shown below are 20 T cell receptor beta chains from a single sample sequenced in a study of cytomegalovirus exposure and HLA in healthy donors. PCR involved 60 Vbeta and 13 Jbeta primers. Sequenced by immunoSEQ multiplex PCR; TCRdb stores in-frame clones only, minus some. The profile covers 120,000 to 150,000 clones, with 73% appearing a single time and approximately 15% taken by the ten largest. The sample consisted of PBMCs. The source of these receptors is a human donor in good health.

The chain is built from TRBV2 and TRBJ1-2, with D possibly TRBD1 on 6 matching bases. Germline CDR1 is SNHLY and CDR2 is FYNNEI. CDR3 length equals 13 residues. Trimming stripped 8 bases from V and 4 bases from J, with 14 bases between. The chain's CDR3 is CASGTPRSYGYTF. As DNA, the CDR3 is TGTGCCAGCGGGACACCTCGGTCCTATGGCTACACCTTC.

This clone was detected only a few times. The V call is TRBV5-1, the J call TRBJ2-1; TRBD2 aligns across 12 bases. This CDR3 has 16 residues. J lost 8 bases, V lost 2 bases, and 8 bases had no gene match. CDR1 and CDR2 from the germline V gene are SGHRS and YFSETQ. This CDR3 reads CASSLGLAGPGDEQFF. The CDR3 DNA is TGCGCCAGCAGCTTAGGACTAGCGGGACCTGGGGATGAGCAGTTCTTC.

This sequence joins TRBV5-1 and TRBJ2-2; 10 bases line up with TRBD2. Germline V gives CDR1 SGHRS, CDR2 YFSETQ. The CDR3 loop spans 14 amino acids. V gave up 8 bases and J gave up 3 bases; unmatched junction bases: 4. For the CDR3, the DNA is TGCGCCAGTGAAGCGGGAGGGGACACCGGGGAGCTGTTTTTT. Translating it yields CASEAGGDTGELFF. The complete variable domain, with remaining parts taken from reference TRBV5-1 and TRBJ2-2, reads KAGVTQTPRYLIKTRGQQVTLSCSPISGHRSVSWYQQTPGQGLQFLFEYFSETQRNKGNFPGRFSGRQFSNSRSEMNVSTLELGDSALYLCASEAGGDTGELFFGEGSRLTVL.

The chain joins TRBV6-6 to TRBJ1-3; D is unclear. The CDR3 consists of 15 residues. Trimming left V 2 bases short and J 3 bases short, with 11 bases between. In germline, CDR1 is MNHNY, CDR2 SVGAGI (reference sequence). The chain's CDR3 is CASSYNPGRGNTIYF. The CDR3 DNA follows: TGTGCCAGCAGTTACAATCCCGGTCGTGGAAACACCATATATTTT.

The V gene is TRBV10-3, the J gene TRBJ1-2, with D perhaps matching TRBD1 (6 bases). This CDR3 contains 14 residues. CDR1 ENHRY and CDR2 SYGVKD come from the germline V gene. V lost 5 bases and J 1 base, leaving 11 bases between the germline ends. CDR3 sequence reads: CAISPEGGNYGYTF. In DNA form, the CDR3 reads TGTGCCATCAGTCCTGAAGGGGGTAACTATGGCTACACCTTC.

V is TRBV12-5 and J is TRBJ1-2; TRBD1 is a possible D gene (5 bases). This CDR3 contains 13 residues. Germline V gives CDR1 LGHNT, CDR2 FRNRAP. Between the trimmed V and J ends, which lost 5 bases and 7 bases, there was a span of 14 bases. CDR3 region: CASGQLLQGGYTF. As DNA, the CDR3 is TGTGCTAGTGGTCAATTACTTCAGGGTGGCTACACCTTC. The whole variable domain, remainder taken from reference TRBV12-5 and TRBJ1-2, is DARVTQTPRHKVTEMGQEVTMRCQPILGHNTVFWYRQTMMQGLELLAYFRNRAPLDDSGMPKDRFSAEMPDATLATLKIQPSEPRDSAVYFCASGQLLQGGYTFGSGTRLTVV.

The J gene is TRBJ2-5, the V gene TRBV9, with D perhaps TRBD2 (6 bases). The CDR3 length is 14 residues. V shed 1 base and J shed 11 bases, with 18 bases lying between them. Germline V gene data show CDR1 as SGDLS and CDR2 as YYNGEE. This CDR3 is CASSVQAGAREQYF. The CDR3, as DNA: TGTGCCAGCAGCGTACAAGCGGGCGCGAGGGAGCAGTACTTC.

The chain links TRBV5-1 to TRBJ1-1, with 9 bases fitting TRBD1. V lost 4 bases to trimming and J lost 7 bases; unmatched junction nucleotides: 5. The CDR3 totals 13 residues. From germline, CDR1 is SGHRS and CDR2 YFSETQ. CDR3 loop: CASSGGTGREAFF. CDR3 coding DNA: TGCGCCAGCAGCGGGGGGACAGGGCGTGAAGCTTTCTTT.

The chain has TRBV6-5 and TRBJ1-2, with 8 nucleotides matching TRBD1. The CDR3 totals 14 residues. Trimming cost V 5 bases and J 8 bases; bases outside gene matches: 10. Looked up from germline, CDR1 is MNHEY and CDR2 is SVGAGI. The CDR3 DNA reads TGTGCCAGCAGTCGCCAGGGGGCTAAATCGGGCTACACCTTC. It translates to CASSRQGAKSGYTF.

V is TRBV4-2 and J is TRBJ2-5; D possibly corresponds to TRBD1 (5 bases). The J call is in doubt because the DNA end fits TRBJ2-7 better. The CDR3 extends over 14 amino acids. Germline assignment: CDR1 LGHNA and CDR2 YNFKEQ. The CDR3 here is CASSPPGKGYEQYF. DNA of the CDR3: TGTGCCAGCAGCCCCCCAGGGAAGGGGTACGAGCAGTACTTC.

The rearrangement links TRBV15 to TRBJ1-1; D remains ambiguous. The CDR3 consists of 16 residues. Germline V lookup: CDR1 LNHNV, CDR2 YYDKDF (reference sequence). Trimming pared 7 bases from V and 0 bases from J, leaving 18 bases between. CDR3 sequence reads: CATTSERPTMNTEAFF. DNA of the CDR3: TGTGCCACCACATCAGAGAGGCCCACCATGAACACTGAAGCTTTCTTT.

The chain employs TRBV7-6 and TRBJ2-7; a weak D match, TRBD2 (6 bases). The CDR3 extends over 14 amino acids. The V end lost 4 bases, the J end lost 5 bases, and 15 bases lay between the germline ends. From germline, CDR1 is SGHVS and CDR2 FNYEAQ. The chain's CDR3 is CASSYLQTSHEQYF. The CDR3, as DNA: TGTGCCAGCAGCTACCTTCAAACTAGCCACGAGCAGTACTTC.

The rearrangement joins TRBV9 to TRBJ2-3; 9 bases align to TRBD2. Germline loops: CDR1 SGDLS, CDR2 YYNGEE. The J segment lost 3 bases and the V segment lost 2 bases, leaving 7 bases of the junction unmatched. This CDR3 is 16 amino acids long. This chain's CDR3 is CASSVRAGGVTDTQYF. For the CDR3, the DNA is TGTGCCAGCAGCGTCAGAGCGGGGGGTGTGACAGATACGCAGTATTTT.

This chain joins TRBV10-3 and TRBJ2-5; 7 nucleotides line up with TRBD1. There are 14 residues in the CDR3. Per the germline V gene, CDR1 is ENHRY and CDR2 is SYGVKD. V was clipped by 2 bases and J by 2 bases; unmatched bases: 2. CDR3 residues: CAISEGTEQETQYF. For the CDR3, the DNA is TGTGCCATCAGTGAGGGGACAGAGCAAGAGACCCAGTACTTC.

The chain links TRBV27 to TRBJ2-3, with D perhaps matching TRBD1 (6 bases). The CDR3 is 15 amino acids. V was shortened by 10 bases and J by 2 bases, with 19 bases between the two germline ends. The germline gives CDR1 MNHEY, CDR2 SMNVEV (reference sequence). CDR3 bases: TGTGCCACCGCCCACTCAGGGGAACTCACAGATACGCAGTATTTT. Its protein is CATAHSGELTDTQYF.

The V gene is TRBV27, the J gene TRBJ1-2, with 7 nucleotides matching TRBD1. The CDR3 covers 16 residues. Germline V gives CDR1 MNHEY, CDR2 SMNVEV (reference sequence). Unmatched junction bases numbered 10, after V lost 0 bases and J lost 6 bases. The CDR3 spells CASSLSLTGNLNGYTF. Here the CDR3 DNA reads TGTGCCAGCAGTTTATCGCTGACAGGGAATTTGAATGGCTACACCTTC.

The chain couples TRBV4-1 to TRBJ2-2; D is unclear. The CDR3 runs 14 residues. CDR1 is MGHRA and CDR2 is YSYEKL in the germline V gene. The V end was cut by 3 bases, the J end by 0 bases, with 5 bases between. The DNA of the CDR3 is TGCGCCAGCAGCCACACGGCGAACACCGGGGAGCTGTTTTTT. Its protein is CASSHTANTGELFF.

The sample holds a few counts of this clone. V is TRBV4-2 and J is TRBJ2-7, with 9 bases fitting TRBD2. The CDR3 sequence is 15 residues long. Per the germline V gene, CDR1 is LGHNA and CDR2 is YNFKEQ. V lost 0 bases to trimming and J lost 4 bases; unmatched junction nucleotides: 4. This CDR3 reads CASSQDSSGVYEQYF. CDR3 bases: TGTGCCAGCAGCCAAGATTCTAGCGGGGTTTACGAGCAGTACTTC.

The chain is built from TRBV27 and TRBJ2-1; TRBD2 matches 8 bases. Germline V gene sequence: CDR1 MNHEY, CDR2 SMNVEV (reference sequence). V shed 3 bases, J shed 12 bases, and the junction held 13 bases outside the gene matches. The CDR3 runs to 15 residues. The CDR3 spells CASSLVGTSLRGQFF. DNA of the CDR3: TGTGCCAGCAGTTTGGTCGGGACTAGTTTAAGGGGGCAGTTCTTC.

The chain uses TRBV6-1 and TRBJ1-6; D gene unclear. This CDR3 has 15 residues. V shed 4 bases and J shed 0 bases, with 7 bases lying between them. The germline gives CDR1 MNHNS, CDR2 SASEGT. This CDR3 reads CASSVPSSYNSPLHF. The CDR3, as DNA: TGTGCCAGCAGTGTCCCCAGCTCCTATAATTCACCCCTCCACTTT.